Each of the 27 T cell receptor beta chains below was sequenced from the same sample in a study of blood T cells in healthy people across ages. Using a J-beta primer mix together with a sample-barcoded 5' primer, a second PCR was run for roughly 7 to 11 cycles. TCRdb analysed the 5' RACE reads with MiXCR anew, one entry per CDR3 protein. The table has more than 700,000 distinct CDR3 sequences, 50% to 65% seen once; the top ten hold approximately 40%. Sequenced input: blood. Receptors were obtained from a man older than 75 in good health.

The chain is built from TRBV7-8 and TRBJ1-3; weak D call: TRBD1 (5 bases). Germline V lookup: CDR1 SGHVS, CDR2 FQNEAQ. V lost 2 bases, J lost 3 bases, and 17 bases lay in between. The CDR3 has 17 amino acids. The CDR3 spells CASSLRSGAPGGNTIYF. The CDR3, as DNA: TGTGCCAGCAGCTTACGGTCTGGGGCCCCCGGTGGAAACACCATATATTTT. Filled out from reference TRBV7-8 and TRBJ1-3, the complete variable domain reads GAGVSQSPRYKVAKRGQDVALRCDPISGHVSLFWYQQALGQGPEFLTYFQNEAQLDKSGLPSDRFFAERPEGSVSTLKIQRTQQEDSAVYLCASSLRSGAPGGNTIYFGEGSWLTVV.

V usage is TRBV5-5 and J usage is TRBJ2-5; no clear D gene. V was cut by 4 bases and J by 1 base, with 11 bases left in between. The CDR3 length is 14 residues. Germline values: CDR1 SGHKS, CDR2 YYEKEE (reference sequence). The CDR3 coding sequence is TGTGCCAGCAGCCTACAGCCAGCCCAAGAGACCCAGTACTTC. It specifies CASSLQPAQETQYF.

The chain recombines TRBV3-1 with TRBJ1-2, with D perhaps TRBD1 (5 bases). Trimming cost V 10 bases and J 0 bases, with 15 bases left between them. Germline V gene sequence: CDR1 LGHDT, CDR2 YNNKEL (reference sequence). CDR3 length equals 14 residues. The chain's CDR3 is CANRQGAPNYGYTF. CDR3 coding DNA: TGTGCCAACAGGCAAGGGGCGCCTAACTATGGCTACACCTTC.

This clonotype occurred a few times. The chain carries TRBV4-2 and TRBJ2-1; 11 nucleotides align to TRBD2. V lost 0 bases to trimming and J lost 4 bases; unmatched junction nucleotides: 8. The CDR3 runs 18 residues. In germline, CDR1 is LGHNA, CDR2 YNFKEQ. The CDR3 region is CASSQDLILAGGYNEQFF. The CDR3 DNA is TGTGCCAGCAGCCAAGATTTGATTCTAGCGGGGGGATACAATGAGCAGTTCTTC.

This chain connects TRBV5-1 to TRBJ2-7, with 13 bases lining up with TRBD2. The CDR3 has 15 amino acids. The V gene end was trimmed by 4 bases and the J gene end by 4 bases; junction bases not matched to a gene: 5. Germline CDR1 is SGHRS and CDR2 is YFSETQ. CDR3 in DNA: TGCGCCAGCAGCCGCGGGACTAGCGGGACTTACGAGCAGTACTTC. It translates to CASSRGTSGTYEQYF.

This clonotype turned up a few times. CDR3 sequence (DNA): TGTGCCAGCAGCCCCCGGGACAGATATGGGGAGACCCAGTACTTC. It specifies CASSPRDRYGETQYF. The gene calls are TRBV14 and TRBJ2-5; 7 bases fit TRBD1. The CDR3 totals 15 residues. Germline V gene lookup returns CDR1 SGHDN and CDR2 FVKESK. V shed 4 bases, J shed 5 bases, and the junction held 10 bases outside the gene matches.

V and J are TRBV6-5 and TRBJ1-2; D is undetermined. CDR3 size: 13 residues. Trimming took 6 bases from V and 2 from J, leaving 10 bases between them. Germline CDR1 is MNHEY and CDR2 is SVGAGI. CDR3 nucleotide sequence: TGTGCCAGCAGAAACCTCCAGAACTATGGCTACACCTTC. This gives the protein CASRNLQNYGYTF.

This clonotype was picked up a small number of times. The rearrangement uses TRBV11-2 and TRBJ2-7; 11 positions agree with TRBD2. J lost 7 bases, V lost 5 bases, and 16 bases had no gene match. CDR1 and CDR2 from the germline V gene are SGHAT and FQNNGV. The CDR3 spans 17 residues. The DNA for the CDR3 is TGTGCCAGCAGCCCCCGACTAGCGGGGCCACTAGGCGGGGAGCAGTACTTC. Amino acid sequence: CASSPRLAGPLGGEQYF.

This clonotype was seen a handful of times. V and J are TRBV7-2 and TRBJ2-3; D unresolved. The CDR3 has 14 amino acids. Trimming took 3 bases from V and 14 from J, leaving 21 bases between them. In germline, CDR1 is SGHTA, CDR2 FQGNSA. The CDR3, as DNA: TGTGCCAGCAGCTTGATAGCCGGTCACAGATACGCGTATTTT. Protein product: CASSLIAGHRYAYF.

The CDR3 spells CALSRTLNTEAFF. The CDR3 nucleotides are TGTGCCTTAAGTAGGACCTTGAACACTGAAGCTTTCTTT. The chain couples TRBV4-2 to TRBJ1-1, with no clear D. The V gene's germline CDR1 is LGHNA and CDR2 YNFKEQ. V was cut by 11 bases and J by 0 bases, with 13 bases left in between. The CDR3 loop spans 13 amino acids.

The genes are TRBV20-1 and TRBJ2-5; D is possibly TRBD2 (5 bases). The assigned J gene may be wrong: the sequence end matches TRBJ2-7 better. The CDR3 is made up of 14 amino acids. Germline loops: CDR1 DFQATT, CDR2 SNEGSKA (reference sequence). The CDR3 region has the DNA TGCAGTGCTAGAAGGTCTAGCCGGGCGACCGAGCAGTACTTC. Translated: CSARRSSRATEQYF.

This clonotype has just a few counts. The chain has TRBV6-4 and TRBJ1-1; D is perhaps TRBD1 (6 bases). Germline V gives CDR1 MRHNA, CDR2 SNTAGT. V was clipped by 2 bases and J by 4 bases, with 11 bases between them. The CDR3 loop spans 14 amino acids. As DNA, the CDR3 is TGTGCCAGCAGTGACACAGGGTTTGGCACTGAAGCTTTCTTT. It yields the protein CASSDTGFGTEAFF.

A few counts support this clonotype. The chain uses TRBV20-1 and TRBJ2-7; D not resolved. CDR3 size: 11 residues. V was clipped by 1 base and J by 10 bases, with 11 bases between them. Germline loops: CDR1 DFQATT, CDR2 SNEGSKA (reference sequence). The CDR3 spells CSARANPEQYF. The DNA of the CDR3 is TGCAGTGCTAGAGCCAATCCCGAACAGTACTTC.

V is TRBV13 and J is TRBJ1-2; D unresolved. The CDR3 is 13 residues long. V shed 0 bases and J shed 8 bases, with 10 bases lying between them. Germline V gives CDR1 PRHDT, CDR2 FYEKMQ (reference sequence). This CDR3 is CASSLGGRGGYTF. The CDR3 bases are TGTGCCAGCAGCTTAGGTGGCCGAGGGGGCTACACCTTC.

J is TRBJ2-1 and V is TRBV4-1, with 10 positions matching TRBD1. CDR1 is MGHRA, CDR2 YSYEKL, per germline. V dropped 3 bases and J dropped 11; count of bases not matched to a gene: 10. The CDR3 extends over 15 amino acids. CDR3 amino acids: CASSQLDRGLSKQFF. The CDR3 DNA is TGCGCCAGCAGCCAGCTTGACAGGGGGCTCTCTAAGCAGTTCTTC.

V and J are TRBV11-3 and TRBJ2-7; weak D call: TRBD2 (6 bases). This CDR3 has 12 residues. Germline loops: CDR1 SGHNT, CDR2 YENEEA. Trimming shortened V by 4 bases and J by 5 bases, and 9 bases separated the two germline ends. This CDR3 reads CASSYSGHEQYF. The CDR3 region has the DNA TGTGCCAGCAGCTACAGCGGGCACGAGCAGTACTTC. The full variable domain, completed using reference TRBV11-3 and TRBJ2-7, is EAGVVQSPRYKIIEKKQPVAFWCNPISGHNTLYWYLQNLGQGPELLIRYENEEAVDDSQLPKDRFSAERLKGVDSTLKIQPAELGDSAVYLCASSYSGHEQYFGPGTRLTVT.

This clonotype was picked up one time. This chain links TRBV27 with TRBJ2-4; tentative D call: TRBD2 (6 bases). The DNA matches TRBJ2-7 better at its end, which makes the J call doubtful. CDR3 length: 15 residues. The germline V gene encodes CDR1 MNHEY and CDR2 SMNVEV (reference sequence). This CDR3 reads CASSSLGLGEAEQYF. Written as DNA, the CDR3 is TGTGCCAGCAGTTCACTGGGCCTCGGGGAGGCCGAGCAGTACTTC.

The V call is TRBV9, the J call TRBJ1-2; D not resolved. The CDR3 is made up of 17 amino acids. CDR1 and CDR2 (germline): SGDLS, YYNGEE. The V end lost 4 bases, the J end lost 0 bases, and 19 bases lay between the germline ends. The CDR3 DNA follows: TGTGCCAGCAGCACCGACGGGATTGCTTTCTCTAACTATGGCTACACCTTC. This encodes CASSTDGIAFSNYGYTF. Using reference TRBV9 and TRBJ1-2 for the parts outside the CDR3, the full variable domain is DSGVTQTPKHLITATGQRVTLRCSPRSGDLSVYWYQQSLDQGLQFLIQYYNGEERAKGNILERFSAQQFPDLHSELNLSSLELGDSALYFCASSTDGIAFSNYGYTFGSGTRLTVV.

J is TRBJ2-1 and V is TRBV4-1; 9 nucleotides agree with TRBD1. Trimming at V came to 5 bases and at J to 6 bases, leaving 8 bases not matched to a gene. The CDR3 runs 15 residues. Germline values: CDR1 MGHRA, CDR2 YSYEKL. The CDR3 sequence: CASSIRGTGTNEQFF. The CDR3 DNA sequence: TGCGCCAGCAGCATACGGGGGACAGGGACCAATGAGCAGTTCTTC.

The gene calls are TRBV6-5 and TRBJ2-5; 7 bases align to TRBD1. J lost 11 bases, V lost 2 bases, and 14 bases had no gene match. The CDR3 contains 15 residues. CDR1 MNHEY and CDR2 SVGAGI come from the germline V gene. CDR3 region: CASSYQAGGKNEQYF. In DNA, the CDR3 is TGTGCCAGCAGTTACCAGGCAGGGGGTAAAAATGAGCAGTACTTC.

V gene TRBV28 combines with J gene TRBJ2-7; D remains unclear. This CDR3 contains 13 residues. Trimming removed 6 bases from V and 10 bases from J, with 19 bases in between. Per germline, CDR1 MDHEN and CDR2 SYDVKM. The CDR3 here is CASSPTGQVVQYF. The CDR3 bases are TGTGCCAGCAGCCCGACGGGCCAGGTGGTCCAGTACTTC. Full variable domain (missing parts from reference TRBV28 and TRBJ2-7): DVKVTQSSRYLVKRTGEKVFLECVQDMDHENMFWYRQDPGLGLRLIYFSYDVKMKEKGDIPEGYSVSREKKERFSLILESASTNQTSMYLCASSPTGQVVQYFGPGTRLTVT.

The chain couples TRBV12-3 or TRBV12-4 to TRBJ1-2, with D tentatively TRBD1 (5 bases). The CDR3 covers 12 residues. With 6 bases removed from V and 7 bases from J, the gap between germline ends came to 12 bases. In DNA, the CDR3 is TGTGCCAGCAGCCCAGGGTTCAGTGGCTACACCTTC. Translated: CASSPGFSGYTF.

The gene calls are TRBV29-1 and TRBJ2-1; 9 bases agree with TRBD1. CDR1 is SQVTM and CDR2 is ANQGSEA in the germline V gene. Trimming took 7 bases from V and 7 from J; bases not matched to a gene: 8. CDR3 length: 13 amino acids. In nucleotides, the CDR3 is TGCAGCGCCAAAGGGACAGGGAAAAATGAGCAGTTCTTC. Protein product: CSAKGTGKNEQFF.

The V and J genes are TRBV11-2 and TRBJ2-1; 12 bases fit TRBD2. Germline V gives CDR1 SGHAT, CDR2 FQNNGV. V shed 3 bases, J shed 3 bases, and the junction held 3 bases outside the gene matches. The CDR3 is 16 amino acids. The CDR3 loop is CASSFLAGGDYNEQFF. The CDR3 region has the DNA TGTGCCAGCAGCTTCCTAGCGGGAGGGGACTACAATGAGCAGTTCTTC.

This clonotype was observed a few times. This chain links TRBV9 with TRBJ2-5, with 7 bases that match TRBD2. This CDR3 has 16 residues. Germline V CDR1 and CDR2: SGDLS, YYNGEE. After removal of 2 bases from V and 2 bases from J, the junction contained 9 bases not matched to a gene. The CDR3 reads CASSVSTSVGQETQYF. CDR3 bases: TGTGCCAGCAGCGTCTCCACTAGCGTGGGGCAAGAGACCCAGTACTTC.

In this sample, this clonotype turned up once. J is TRBJ2-3 and V is TRBV11-2; D possibly corresponds to TRBD1 (5 bases). Germline CDR1 is SGHAT and CDR2 is FQNNGV. This CDR3 is 14 amino acids long. Trimming took off 5 bases at V and 3 bases at J, with 12 bases between the two ends. CDR3 amino acids: CASSVVRVTDTQYF. CDR3 bases: TGTGCCAGCAGCGTGGTCAGGGTAACAGATACGCAGTATTTT.

This clonotype was seen once. J is TRBJ2-7 and V is TRBV6-6, with 7 bases identical to TRBD1. The germline gives CDR1 MNHNY, CDR2 SVGAGI (reference sequence). The J segment lost 6 bases and the V segment lost 5 bases, leaving 7 bases of the junction unmatched. The CDR3 contains 13 residues. The DNA for the CDR3 is TGTGCCAGCAGTGCTCGACAGGGCCTCGAGCAGTACTTC. Translation gives CASSARQGLEQYF.